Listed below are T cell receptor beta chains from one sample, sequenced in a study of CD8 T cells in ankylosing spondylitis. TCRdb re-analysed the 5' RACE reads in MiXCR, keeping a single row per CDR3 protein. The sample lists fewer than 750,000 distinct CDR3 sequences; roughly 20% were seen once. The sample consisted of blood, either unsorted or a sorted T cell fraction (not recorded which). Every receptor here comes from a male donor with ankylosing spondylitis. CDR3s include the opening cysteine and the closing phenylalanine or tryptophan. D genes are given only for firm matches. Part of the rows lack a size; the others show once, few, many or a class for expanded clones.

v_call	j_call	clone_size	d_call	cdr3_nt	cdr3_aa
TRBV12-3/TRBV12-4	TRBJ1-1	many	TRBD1	TGTGCCAGCAGTTCCTCCGGGACAGGGGCCCTCACTGAAGCTTTCTTT	CASSSSGTGALTEAFF
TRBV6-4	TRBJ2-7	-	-	TGTGCCAGCAGTGAGGACCACTACGAGCAGTACTTC	CASSEDHYEQYF
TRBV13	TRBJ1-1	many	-	TGTGCCAGCAGCTTATGGTCGTACAACACTGAAGCTTTCTTT	CASSLWSYNTEAFF
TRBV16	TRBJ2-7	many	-	TGTGCCAGCAGCCTTCTAGGGGTCCCCACCTCCTACGAGCAGTACTTC	CASSLLGVPTSYEQYF
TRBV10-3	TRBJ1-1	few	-	TGTGCCATCAGTGATAGTTGGATCATGAACACTGAAGCTTTCTTT	CAISDSWIMNTEAFF
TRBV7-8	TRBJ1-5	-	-	TGTGCCAGCAGCTTAAGTGAGGGAGCTAATCAGCCCCAGCATTTT	CASSLSEGANQPQHF
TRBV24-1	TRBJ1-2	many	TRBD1	TGTGCCACCAGTGATTCGGGGCCGGGACAGATCTATGGCTACACCTTC	CATSDSGPGQIYGYTF
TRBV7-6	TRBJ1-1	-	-	TGTGCCAGCAGCTTAGAGGCGGAGAACACTGAAGCTTTCTTT	CASSLEAENTEAFF
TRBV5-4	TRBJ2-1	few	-	TGTGCCAGCAGCTCCCAGGGGGGTAACAATGAGCAGTTCTTC	CASSSQGGNNEQFF
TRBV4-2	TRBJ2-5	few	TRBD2	TGTGCCAGCAGCCAAGAAGACCCTTGGGGGGCACTAGCGGAAGAGACCCAGTACTTC	CASSQEDPWGALAEETQYF
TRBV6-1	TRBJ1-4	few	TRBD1	TGTGCCAGCAGTCGATTGACAGGGATTGGTGAAAAACTGTTTTTT	CASSRLTGIGEKLFF
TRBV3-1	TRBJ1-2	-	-	TGTGCCAGCAGCCAGGGTGACCATGGCTACACCTTC	CASSQGDHGYTF
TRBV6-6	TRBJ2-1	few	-	TGTGCCAGCAGTTACCCCACCGGTGAGCAGTTCTTC	CASSYPTGEQFF
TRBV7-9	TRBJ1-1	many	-	TGTGCCAGCAGCTTAGGTGGGTTAGGCAAGAACACTGAAGCTTTCTTT	CASSLGGLGKNTEAFF
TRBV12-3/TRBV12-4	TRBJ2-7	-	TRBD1	TGTGCCAGCAGTTTACACAGAAATACGGGACAGGGCAAGCAGTACTTC	CASSLHRNTGQGKQYF
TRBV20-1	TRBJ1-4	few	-	TGCAGTGCTATGCCCTTTGGAGGATGGAAACTGTTTTTT	CSAMPFGGWKLFF
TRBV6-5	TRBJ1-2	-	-	TGTGCCAGCAGTTACTTACAGGAGAACTATGGCTACACCTTC	CASSYLQENYGYTF